This T cell receptor (beta chain) derives from a study of T cells in localized non-small cell lung cancer. Findings of the study overall: Uninvolved neighboring lung showed the greatest T cell clonality, exceeding tumor. Sequencing involved a lone tumor region, leaving heterogeneity possible. Patients showing higher blood T cell density tended to see longer overall survival. Median approximately 58 top-100 tumor clones were shared with paired adjacent lung.

This clone was counted only a few times. Its antigen is unknown. Method: immunoSEQ multiplex PCR; TCRdb's copy keeps in-frame clones and lacks some. Altogether tens of thousands of clones are present, approximately 90% being singletons, with the ten largest covering roughly 15%. The CDR3 spans 14 residues. V gave up 3 bases and J gave up 4 bases, with 11 bases separating them. Per the germline V gene, CDR1 is LNHDA and CDR2 is SQIVND (reference sequence). Sequencing used peripheral blood, obtained before any cancer treatment. The clonotype originates from a man between 35 and 75 years old with stage I squamous cell lung carcinoma. The V gene is TRBV19, the J gene TRBJ2-3; D tentatively reads TRBD1 or TRBD2 (7 bases each). This CDR3 is CASSIPGGADTQYF. The CDR3 DNA follows: TGTGCCAGTAGTATCCCAGGGGGGGCAGATACGCAGTATTTT.